One sample yielded the 20 T cell receptor beta chains listed below, sequenced in a study of blood T cell repertoires in COVID-19. Clones were read by immunoSEQ multiplex PCR, and TCRdb kept only the in-frame ones, dropping some. The sample lists 270,000 or so clones, around 84% seen once, with more than 6.5% in the top ten. The sequenced sample consisted of PBMCs or T cells enriched from blood (not recorded which). The receptors were gathered from a woman in her fifties or sixties who had been exposed to COVID-19.

In this sample, this clone turned up once. This chain connects TRBV18 to TRBJ2-2; D is undetermined. Germline V lookup: CDR1 KGHSH, CDR2 LQKENI. The V and J ends lost 2 bases and 1 base respectively, with 8 bases between them. The CDR3 consists of 15 residues. CDR3 residues: CASSPATMNTGELFF. The DNA for the CDR3 is TGTGCCAGCTCACCAGCGACAATGAACACCGGGGAGCTGTTTTTT.

V is TRBV2 and J is TRBJ2-1, with 7 bases identical to TRBD1. V lost 5 bases, J lost 10 bases, and 5 bases stayed unmatched. CDR3 length equals 12 residues. Germline CDR1 SNHLY, CDR2 FYNNEI. The DNA of the CDR3 is TGTGCCAGCAGTTACAGGGGTGGCGAGCAGTTCTTC. Protein product: CASSYRGGEQFF.

Written as DNA, the CDR3 is TGTGCCAGCAAATGGACTAGCGGGGCCACCGGGGAGCTGTTTTTT. It is translated as CASKWTSGATGELFF. The rearrangement joins TRBV2 to TRBJ2-2; TRBD2 aligns across 12 bases. CDR1 and CDR2 (germline): SNHLY, FYNNEI. The CDR3 consists of 15 residues. V was pared by 7 bases and J by 4 bases, with 4 bases of the junction left unmatched.

This chain links TRBV18 with TRBJ1-1; the match to TRBD1 covers 7 bases. This CDR3 is 14 amino acids long. Germline V gene data show CDR1 as KGHSH and CDR2 as LQKENI. V lost 3 bases to trimming and J lost 1 base; unmatched junction nucleotides: 2. CDR3 DNA sequence: TGTGCCAGCTCACCCCGGGACAGGAACACTGAAGCTTTCTTT. It codes for CASSPRDRNTEAFF.

The chain is built from TRBV9 and TRBJ2-1; TRBD2 aligns across 8 bases. V lost 4 bases and J lost 5; bases outside the gene matches: 8. Germline lookup yields CDR1 SGDLS and CDR2 YYNGEE. The CDR3 sequence is 15 residues long. CDR3 DNA: TGTGCCAGCAGCTCCCGGGGGGGGGTTAACAATGAGCAGTTCTTC. Amino acid sequence: CASSSRGGVNNEQFF.

The chain has TRBV3-1 (or the pseudogene TRBV3-2) and TRBJ2-1, with D possibly matching TRBD1 (5 bases). Trimming removed 4 bases at V and 1 base at J, with 8 bases between. Germline CDR1 reads LGHDT; CDR2 reads YNNKEL (reference sequence). This CDR3 spans 14 amino acids. CDR3 nucleotides: TGTGCCAGCAGCCGGAAGGGGTCCTACAATGAGCAGTTCTTC. As protein: CASSRKGSYNEQFF.

This clone appeared once. Other nucleotide sequences in the sample specify the same CDR3. The V call is TRBV5-6, the J call TRBJ2-1; a possible D gene is TRBD2 (5 bases). Germline V CDR1 and CDR2: SGHDT, YYEEEE. Deletions cut 2 bases from V and 9 bases from J, with 6 bases between. CDR3 length equals 11 residues. The CDR3 here is CASSLRGEQFF. The CDR3 nucleotides read TGTGCCAGCAGCTTACGGGGTGAGCAGTTCTTC. The full variable domain, rest sourced from reference TRBV5-6 and TRBJ2-1, is DAGVTQSPTHLIKTRGQQVTLRCSPKSGHDTVSWYQQALGQGPQFIFQYYEEEERQRGNFPDRFSGHQFPNYSSELNVNALLLGDSALYLCASSLRGEQFFGPGTRLTVL.

The chain links TRBV2 to TRBJ1-1; a weak D match, TRBD1 (5 bases). There are 10 residues in the CDR3. V was cut by 10 bases and J by 5 bases, with 8 bases left in between. Germline V gene sequence: CDR1 SNHLY, CDR2 FYNNEI. In DNA, the CDR3 is TGTGCCACCGGGGGGACTGAAGCTTTCTTT. Translation: CATGGTEAFF.

The rearrangement joins TRBV6-2 or TRBV6-3 to TRBJ2-7; D remains ambiguous. The germline CDR1 and CDR2 sequences are MNHEY and SVGEGT. This CDR3 is built from 14 residues. V lost 4 bases and J lost 0, with 10 bases in between. CDR3 region: CASSSYSNSYEQYF. The CDR3 DNA reads as TGTGCCAGCAGTTCCTACTCCAACTCCTACGAGCAGTACTTC.

The rearrangement joins TRBV7-8 to TRBJ1-4; D gene unclear. Trimming shortened V by 1 base and J by 1 base, and 7 bases separated the two germline ends. Germline loops: CDR1 SGHVS, CDR2 FQNEAQ. The CDR3 loop spans 15 amino acids. CDR3 loop: CASSLDGGTNEKLFF. The CDR3 region has the DNA TGTGCCAGCAGCTTAGACGGCGGAACTAATGAAAAACTGTTTTTT.

This chain joins TRBV21-1 and TRBJ2-7; the table's D call TRBD2 went unverified against the DNA. TRBV21-1 is recorded as a pseudogene. CDR3 length: 16 amino acids. The CDR3 nucleotides read TGTGCCAGCAGCAAGTTATCAGCGGCTTCCCCCTACGAGCAGTACTTC. Amino acids: CASSKLSAASPYEQYF.

The rearrangement joins TRBV29-1 to TRBJ1-2, with 10 positions matching TRBD1. CDR1 and CDR2 from the germline V gene are SQVTM and ANQGSEA. V was pared by 6 bases and J by 7 bases, with 8 bases of the junction left unmatched. The CDR3 has 13 amino acids. CDR3 amino acids: CSVTPGQGFGYTF. CDR3 bases: TGCAGCGTAACACCGGGACAGGGGTTTGGCTACACCTTC.

The chain carries TRBV28 and TRBJ2-2, with D maybe TRBD2 (6 bases). Per the germline V gene, CDR1 is MDHEN and CDR2 is SYDVKM. V was shortened by 8 bases and J by 1 base, with 8 bases between the two germline ends. There are 13 residues in the CDR3. CDR3 region: CASWGGNTGELFF. The CDR3 region has the DNA TGTGCCAGCTGGGGAGGGAACACCGGGGAGCTGTTTTTT. The variable domain in full, completed from reference TRBV28 and TRBJ2-2, reads DVKVTQSSRYLVKRTGEKVFLECVQDMDHENMFWYRQDPGLGLRLIYFSYDVKMKEKGDIPEGYSVSREKKERFSLILESASTNQTSMYLCASWGGNTGELFFGEGSRLTVL.

The rearrangement joins TRBV28 to TRBJ1-5; 7 nucleotides match TRBD1. CDR1 is MDHEN, CDR2 SYDVKM, per germline. This CDR3 contains 15 residues. V dropped 6 bases and J dropped 3; count of bases not matched to a gene: 8. CDR3 DNA sequence: TGTGCCAGCAGCCCAGGGGGTGCCCCCAATCAGCCCCAGCATTTT. This sequence encodes CASSPGGAPNQPQHF.

The rearrangement links TRBV11-2 to TRBJ2-5; tentatively, D is TRBD1 (6 bases). Germline V CDR1 and CDR2: SGHAT, FQNNGV. The CDR3 is 14 amino acids. Trimming took off 5 bases at V and 5 bases at J, with 15 bases between the two ends. The CDR3 spells CASSHPWTEETQYF. Here the CDR3 DNA reads TGTGCCAGCAGCCACCCTTGGACAGAGGAGACCCAGTACTTC.

The chain has TRBV13 and TRBJ2-3, with a weak D call TRBD2 (6 bases). Between the trimmed V and J ends, which lost 1 base and 5 bases, there was a span of 7 bases. CDR1 is PRHDT, CDR2 FYEKMQ, per germline (reference sequence). This CDR3 is built from 13 residues. CDR3 nucleotides: TGTGCCAGCAGCTTAGCGGGGGTAGATACGCAGTATTTT. Protein: CASSLAGVDTQYF.

V usage is TRBV7-8 and J usage is TRBJ2-3; 9 positions match TRBD2. The CDR3 loop spans 22 amino acids. J was trimmed by 1 base and V by 4 bases; bases with no gene match: 24. Germline-derived CDR1 and CDR2 are SGHVS and FQNEAQ. CDR3 sequence (DNA): TGTGCCAGCAGCTCGCAGCTAGCGGGGCTTCTACTAGAGACTTCTCGCACAGATACGCAGTATTTT. Translation gives CASSSQLAGLLLETSRTDTQYF.

V gene TRBV2 combines with J gene TRBJ2-7, with 9 bases that match TRBD1. There are 17 residues in the CDR3. The J segment lost 2 bases and the V segment lost 6 bases, leaving 14 bases of the junction unmatched. Germline V CDR1 and CDR2: SNHLY, FYNNEI. CDR3 nucleotide sequence: TGTGCCAGCAGCCTTCCCCAACAGGGGGCGAGGACCTACGAGCAGTACTTC. Translation gives CASSLPQQGARTYEQYF.

The chain joins TRBV19 to TRBJ1-2; D may be TRBD1 (5 bases). Between the trimmed V and J ends, which lost 3 bases and 4 bases, there was a span of 12 bases. Germline V CDR1 and CDR2: LNHDA, SQIVND (reference sequence). The CDR3 totals 14 residues. CDR3 bases: TGTGCCAGTAGTATTGGGGCAACTACCTATGGCTACACCTTC. Translation: CASSIGATTYGYTF.

The chain uses TRBV9 and TRBJ2-5, with D possibly matching TRBD2 (5 bases). CDR1 SGDLS and CDR2 YYNGEE come from the germline V gene. Trimming shortened V by 4 bases and J by 4 bases, and 23 bases separated the two germline ends. The CDR3 contains 17 residues. For the CDR3, the DNA is TGTGCCAGCAGCCTTTCACTTCTAGTGAACGGGGTAGAGACCCAGTACTTC. This sequence encodes CASSLSLLVNGVETQYF. The complete variable domain, with remaining parts taken from reference TRBV9 and TRBJ2-5, reads DSGVTQTPKHLITATGQRVTLRCSPRSGDLSVYWYQQSLDQGLQFLIQYYNGEERAKGNILERFSAQQFPDLHSELNLSSLELGDSALYFCASSLSLLVNGVETQYFGPGTRLLVL.